These 17 T cell receptor beta chains originate from one sample sequenced in a study of T cell clonality in common variable immunodeficiency (dated by TCRdb to 2015 to 2017). Library preparation was by the immunoSEQ multiplex PCR assay. TCRdb stores this immuneACCESS table with in-frame sequences only. Part of the clones is absent; in the studies checked, under half of the shortfall reflects unresolved V genes, and no reason is known for the rest. This sample has more than 30,000 clones in the table, none counted a single time. The ten largest clones represent 0.95% of the sample. Sequenced input: peripheral blood mononuclear cells. The receptors were sampled from a person between 18 and 75 years old in good health.

Many counts were recorded for this clone. Read coverage stops 3 residues before the CDR3 terminus; the germline J gene supplies the remainder. The chain recombines TRBV10-3 with TRBJ1-5, with D perhaps matching TRBD1 (6 bases). The CDR3 totals 14 residues. Trimming cost V 3 bases and J 3 bases, with 9 bases left between them. The germline V gene has CDR1 ENHRY and CDR2 SYGVKD. The sequenced part of the CDR3 DNA is TGTGCCATCAGTGACGGGACAACCAATCAGCCC. This gives the protein CAISDGTTNQP. The entire CDR3 sequence reads CAISDGTTNQPQHF.

This clone was detected ten times or more. The read ends 3 residues shy of where the CDR3 ends; the end is completed using the germline J gene. V gene TRBV30 combines with J gene TRBJ2-7; perhaps TRBD1 as D (6 bases). Germline CDR1 and CDR2: GTSNPN and SVGIG (reference sequence). The V end lost 1 base, the J end lost 6 bases, and 13 bases lay between the germline ends. The CDR3 has 13 residues. The chain's CDR3 is CAWSGQGKGEQYF. CDR3 bases read: TGTGCCTGGAGTGGGCAGGGGAAAGGCGAG.

The table lists this clone with many counts. The sequence runs out 3 residues before the end of the CDR3; the remainder is reconstructed from the germline J gene. The chain combines TRBV20-1 with TRBJ1-1, with D possibly TRBD1 on 5 matching bases. Germline values: CDR1 DFQATT, CDR2 SNEGSKA (reference sequence). Deletions cut 5 bases from V and 5 bases from J, with 18 bases between. The CDR3 sequence is 14 residues long. The covered CDR3 bases are TGCAGTGCTCAGAGGGGCGGCTCGGATACTGAA. This gives the protein CSAQRGGSDTE. The whole CDR3 sequence reads CSAQRGGSDTEAFF.

This clone was observed at least ten times. The CDR3 end falls 3 residues outside the read, so it is completed with the germline J gene. The chain links TRBV12-5 to TRBJ2-1; 8 nucleotides line up with TRBD2. Germline V gene lookup returns CDR1 LGHNT and CDR2 FRNRAP. This CDR3 region has 15 residues. Trimming removed 8 bases from V and 6 bases from J; junction bases left unmatched: 12. The CDR3: CASTRYRGGLNEQFF. The covered CDR3 bases are TGTGCTAGTACCCGCTACCGGGGGGGCCTCAATGAG.

The sample holds many counts of this clone. With the read ending 3 residues before the CDR3 end, the germline J gene is used to fill in that end. The rearrangement uses TRBV29-1 and TRBJ2-7; 8 positions agree with TRBD2. The CDR3 has 14 amino acids. Germline-derived CDR1 and CDR2 are SQVTM and ANQGSEA. The V gene end was trimmed by 6 bases and the J gene end by 5 bases; junction bases not matched to a gene: 12. The CDR3 here is CSVSVLGLGNEQYF. The sequenced part of the CDR3 DNA is TGCAGCGTGAGCGTATTGGGACTAGGCAACGAG.

In this sample, this clone turned up many times. The observed sequence ends 3 residues before the CDR3 terminus, with the missing tail filled in from the germline J gene. V gene TRBV20-1 combines with J gene TRBJ2-7, with 9 bases identical to TRBD1. The germline CDR1 and CDR2 sequences are DFQATT and SNEGSKA (reference sequence). V trimming: 3 bases; J trimming: 2 bases; junction bases outside the gene matches: 5. The CDR3 length is 14 residues. The CDR3 sequence is CSASRDRVTYEQYF. The covered CDR3 bases are TGCAGTGCTAGTCGGGACAGGGTGACCTACGAG.

There are many counts of this clone. Read data end 3 residues before the CDR3 end; the end is taken from the germline J gene. This rearrangement joins TRBV6-2 or TRBV6-3 to TRBJ2-7; TRBD2 aligns across 8 bases. The CDR3 extends over 12 amino acids. V trimming: 11 bases; J trimming: 2 bases; junction bases outside the gene matches: 5. CDR1 is MNHEY and CDR2 is SVGEGT in the germline V gene. The CDR3 here is CACSGETYEQYF. The sequenced CDR3 bases are TGTGCCTGTAGCGGGGAGACCTACGAG.

This clone was seen many times. The CDR3 is cut off 3 residues early in the read; its end comes from the germline J gene. The V gene is TRBV18, the J gene TRBJ2-1, with 9 bases lining up with TRBD1. The CDR3 runs to 15 residues. V lost 5 bases to trimming and J lost 2 bases; unmatched junction nucleotides: 4. Germline CDR1 is KGHSH and CDR2 is LQKENI. CDR3 residues: CASSWGTGTYNEQFF. Incomplete CDR3 DNA: TGTGCCAGCTCATGGGGGACAGGGACCTACAATGAG.

This clone occurred many times. Read data end 3 residues before the CDR3 end; the end is taken from the germline J gene. The rearrangement uses TRBV29-1 and TRBJ2-1; 7 bases agree with TRBD2. The V gene's germline CDR1 is SQVTM and CDR2 ANQGSEA. This CDR3 is 14 amino acids long. With 7 bases clipped from V and 9 bases from J, the junction kept 15 bases outside the gene matches. CDR3 DNA, as far as it was read: TGCAGCGCCGTGGGCTGGGACTACGTAGTTGAG. This encodes CSAVGWDYVVE. The entire CDR3 is CSAVGWDYVVEQFF.

This clone has a count of ten or more. The CDR3 is cut off 3 residues early in the read; its end comes from the germline J gene. The J gene is TRBJ2-7, the V gene TRBV10-3, with 8 bases matching TRBD2. The V and J ends lost 6 bases and 2 bases, in that order; junction bases with no gene match: 12. The CDR3 length is 16 residues. Per the germline V gene, CDR1 is ENHRY and CDR2 is SYGVKD. The CDR3: CAISPVRAGDPYEQYF. The CDR3 DNA, read in part, is TGTGCCATCAGCCCCGTAAGAGCGGGAGACCCCTACGAG.

There are many counts of this clone. With the read ending 3 residues before the CDR3 end, the germline J gene is used to fill in that end. V and J are TRBV7-6 and TRBJ1-5, with 8 bases aligning to TRBD1. CDR3 length equals 16 residues. Germline-derived CDR1 and CDR2 are SGHVS and FNYEAQ. V gave up 2 bases and J gave up 7 bases; unmatched junction bases: 10. CDR3 DNA, as far as it was read: TGTGCCAGCAGCTTATCGGCAGGGGGCGGTGTCCAGCCC. Its translation: CASSLSAGGGVQP. The full CDR3 sequence reads CASSLSAGGGVQPQHF.

This clone was recorded many times. The read comes to an end 3 residues before the CDR3 does, leaving the germline J gene to fill in the end. This chain links TRBV5-1 with TRBJ2-7; 7 positions match TRBD1. V was pared by 4 bases and J by 0 bases, with 7 bases of the junction left unmatched. From germline, CDR1 is SGHRS and CDR2 YFSETQ. The CDR3 length is 15 residues. The covered CDR3 bases are TGCGCCAGCAGCCCGGACAGGACCCTCTCCTACGAG. Translating it yields CASSPDRTLSYE. The CDR3 in its entirety is CASSPDRTLSYEQYF.

This clone was recorded many times. The DNA ends 3 residues before the CDR3 does, and the rest of the CDR3 is filled in from the germline J gene. The chain carries TRBV5-1 and TRBJ1-5; TRBD1 aligns across 9 bases. CDR3 length: 15 residues. V dropped 4 bases and J dropped 4; count of bases not matched to a gene: 6. Germline V gene sequence: CDR1 SGHRS, CDR2 YFSETQ. CDR3 in amino acids: CASSPWDRENQPQHF. Partial CDR3 DNA: TGCGCCAGCAGCCCATGGGACAGGGAGAATCAGCCC.

This clone showed up many times. CDR3 DNA (partial): TGTGCCAGCAGCTTGGGGGGGCTACCGAACACTGAA. Encoded protein: CASSLGGLPNTE. The full CDR3 is CASSLGGLPNTEAFF. The chain carries TRBV7-2 and TRBJ1-1; D may be TRBD1 (6 bases). The read terminates 3 residues ahead of where the CDR3 ends, so the germline J gene completes it. Germline values: CDR1 SGHTA, CDR2 FQGNSA. This CDR3 region has 15 residues. With 3 bases removed from V and 1 base from J, the gap between germline ends came to 12 bases.

This clone has ten or more counts. The DNA ends 3 residues before the CDR3 does, and the rest of the CDR3 is filled in from the germline J gene. The V and J genes are TRBV5-1 and TRBJ1-2, with 7 bases fitting TRBD1. The CDR3 runs 12 residues. Trimming cost V 3 bases and J 4 bases; bases outside gene matches: 0. Germline CDR1 SGHRS, CDR2 YFSETQ. The DNA read from the CDR3 is TGCGCCAGCAGCTGGGACAGCTATGGC. It yields the protein CASSWDSYG. The CDR3, in full, reads CASSWDSYGYTF.

There are many counts of this clone. Read sequence stops 3 residues before the CDR3 end, and the germline J gene provides the missing end. V is TRBV7-2 and J is TRBJ2-7; unclear D gene. The CDR3 has 14 amino acids. Germline assignment: CDR1 SGHTA and CDR2 FQGNSA. V lost 7 bases and J 2 bases, leaving 15 bases between the germline ends. The CDR3 is CASIEWAGTYEQYF. The covered CDR3 bases are TGTGCCAGCATCGAGTGGGCAGGTACCTACGAG. Supplemented by reference TRBV7-2 and TRBJ2-7, the full variable domain reads GAGVSQSPSNKVTEKGKDVELRCDPISGHTALYWYRQSLGQGLEFLIYFQGNSAPDKSGLPSDRFSAERTGGSVSTLTIQRTQQEDSAVYLCASIEWAGTYEQYFGPGTRLTVT.

Ten or more counts support this clone. From the germline J gene comes the end of the CDR3, since the read stops 3 residues before it. At the DNA level, this CDR3 is encoded by other sequences in the same sample as well. The chain links TRBV20-1 to TRBJ2-5; 9 bases agree with TRBD2. Germline loops: CDR1 DFQATT, CDR2 SNEGSKA (reference sequence). This CDR3 contains 13 residues. The V segment lost 2 bases and the J segment 3 bases; nucleotides outside the gene matches: 1. CDR3 sequence: CSARLAGKETQYF. The CDR3 bases that were read are TGCAGTGCTAGACTAGCGGGAAAAGAGACC.